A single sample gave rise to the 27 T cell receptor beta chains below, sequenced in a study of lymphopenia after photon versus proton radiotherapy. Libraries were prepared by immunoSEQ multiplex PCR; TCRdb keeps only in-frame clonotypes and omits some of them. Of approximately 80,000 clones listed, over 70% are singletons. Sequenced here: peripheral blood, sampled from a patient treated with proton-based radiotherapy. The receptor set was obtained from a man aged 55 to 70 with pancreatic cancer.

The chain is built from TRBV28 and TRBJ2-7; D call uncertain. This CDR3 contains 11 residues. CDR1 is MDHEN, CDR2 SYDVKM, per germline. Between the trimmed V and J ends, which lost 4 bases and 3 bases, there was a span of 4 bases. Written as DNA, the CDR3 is TGTGCCAGCAGTTCAAACTACGAGCAGTACTTC. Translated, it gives CASSSNYEQYF.

The DNA for the CDR3 is TGTGCCAGCAGTGAGCTCAGGGGGAATCAGCCCCAGCATTTT. Translation gives CASSELRGNQPQHF. The genes are TRBV2 and TRBJ1-5; 7 positions agree with TRBD1. CDR3 length: 14 residues. The germline CDR1 and CDR2 sequences are SNHLY and FYNNEI. The V gene end was trimmed by 3 bases and the J gene end by 4 bases; junction bases not matched to a gene: 3.

CDR3 sequence reads: CASSPYGGTGANVLTF. In DNA, the CDR3 is TGTGCCAGCAGCCCTTACGGGGGCACAGGGGCCAACGTCCTGACTTTC. This chain connects TRBV7-3 to TRBJ2-6; D could derive from TRBD1 or TRBD2 (6 bases each). This CDR3 spans 16 amino acids. Trimming cost V 5 bases and J 4 bases, with 15 bases left between them. Per germline, CDR1 SGHTA and CDR2 FQGTGA. Full variable domain (outside the CDR3, taken from reference TRBV7-3 and TRBJ2-6): GAGVSQTPSNKVTEKGKYVELRCDPISGHTALYWYRQSLGQGPEFLIYFQGTGAADDSGLPNDRFFAVRPEGSVSTLKIQRTERGDSAVYLCASSPYGGTGANVLTFGAGSRLTVL.

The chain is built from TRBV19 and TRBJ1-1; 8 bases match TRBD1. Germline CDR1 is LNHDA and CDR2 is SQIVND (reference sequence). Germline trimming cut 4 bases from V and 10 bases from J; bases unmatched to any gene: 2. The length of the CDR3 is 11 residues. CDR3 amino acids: CASSNRGIAFF. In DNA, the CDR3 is TGTGCCAGTAGTAACAGGGGGATAGCTTTCTTT.

The CDR3 sequence is CAFPRDTGTYNEQFF. CDR3 bases: TGCGCCTTTCCCCGGGACACCGGAACCTACAATGAGCAGTTCTTC. This chain joins TRBV10-1 and TRBJ2-1, with a tentative D call TRBD1 (6 bases). The V and J ends lost 11 bases and 2 bases respectively, with 19 bases between them. CDR1 is WNHNN and CDR2 is SYGVQD in the germline V gene (reference sequence). The CDR3 is made up of 15 amino acids.

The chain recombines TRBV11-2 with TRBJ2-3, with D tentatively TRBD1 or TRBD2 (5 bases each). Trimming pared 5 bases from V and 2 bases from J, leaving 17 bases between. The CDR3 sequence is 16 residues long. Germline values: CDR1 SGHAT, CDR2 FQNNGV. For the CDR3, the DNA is TGTGCCAGCAGCCTTGGTCCCGGGACCTCCACAGATACGCAGTATTTT. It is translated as CASSLGPGTSTDTQYF.

The DNA for the CDR3 is TGCGCCAGCAGCCCAGGACTAGTTGCGAACATTCAGTACTTC. Translating gives CASSPGLVANIQYF. The chain carries TRBV5-1 and TRBJ2-4; 7 positions agree with TRBD2. The V gene's germline CDR1 is SGHRS and CDR2 YFSETQ. This CDR3 spans 14 amino acids. The ends lost 4 bases at V and 7 bases at J; junction bases unmatched: 8.

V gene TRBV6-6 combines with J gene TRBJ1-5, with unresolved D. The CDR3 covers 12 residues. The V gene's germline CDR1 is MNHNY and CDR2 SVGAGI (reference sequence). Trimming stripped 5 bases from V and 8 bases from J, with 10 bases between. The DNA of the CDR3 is TGTGCCAGCAGTGACCCCAGAAAGCCCCAGCATTTT. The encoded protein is CASSDPRKPQHF.

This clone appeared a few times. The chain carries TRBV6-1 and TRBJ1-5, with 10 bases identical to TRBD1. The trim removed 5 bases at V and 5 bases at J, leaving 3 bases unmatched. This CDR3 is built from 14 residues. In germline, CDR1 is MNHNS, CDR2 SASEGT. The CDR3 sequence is CASSPTGGYQPQHF. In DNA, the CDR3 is TGTGCCAGCAGTCCGACAGGGGGCTATCAGCCCCAGCATTTT.

The CDR3, as DNA: TGTGCCAGCAGCTTGGTCAGCACAGATACGCAGTATTTT. This sequence encodes CASSLVSTDTQYF. The chain couples TRBV5-5 to TRBJ2-3, with D unresolved. The V and J ends lost 0 bases and 0 bases respectively, with 2 bases between them. This CDR3 region has 13 residues. The germline V gene encodes CDR1 SGHKS and CDR2 YYEKEE (reference sequence).

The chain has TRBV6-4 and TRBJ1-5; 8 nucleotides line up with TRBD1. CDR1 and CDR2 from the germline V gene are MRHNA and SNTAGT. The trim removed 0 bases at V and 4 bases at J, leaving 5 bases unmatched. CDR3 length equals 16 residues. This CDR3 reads CASSDSGTGENQPQHF. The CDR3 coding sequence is TGTGCCAGCAGTGACTCAGGGACAGGAGAAAATCAGCCCCAGCATTTT.

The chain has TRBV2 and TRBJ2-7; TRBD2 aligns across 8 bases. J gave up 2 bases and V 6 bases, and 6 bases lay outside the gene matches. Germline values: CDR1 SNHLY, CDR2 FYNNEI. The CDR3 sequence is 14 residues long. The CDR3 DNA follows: TGTGCCAGCAGCTGGACTAGCAGACCCTACGAGCAGTACTTC. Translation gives CASSWTSRPYEQYF.

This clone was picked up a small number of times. The CDR3, as DNA: TGTGCCAGCAGTTTACGAGGGGGCGGGAGAGATACGCAGTATTTT. Protein: CASSLRGGGRDTQYF. V gene TRBV28 combines with J gene TRBJ2-3; D possibly uses TRBD1 or TRBD2 (7 bases each). V was cut by 2 bases and J by 5 bases, with 14 bases left in between. Germline CDR1 and CDR2: MDHEN and SYDVKM. The length of the CDR3 is 15 residues.

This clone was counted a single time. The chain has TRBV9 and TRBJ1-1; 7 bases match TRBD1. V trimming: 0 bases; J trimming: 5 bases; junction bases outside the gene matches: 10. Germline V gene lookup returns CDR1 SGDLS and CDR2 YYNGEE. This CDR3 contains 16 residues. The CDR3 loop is CASSVGDVRGDTEAFF. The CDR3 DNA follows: TGTGCCAGCAGCGTAGGTGATGTCAGGGGGGATACTGAAGCTTTCTTT.

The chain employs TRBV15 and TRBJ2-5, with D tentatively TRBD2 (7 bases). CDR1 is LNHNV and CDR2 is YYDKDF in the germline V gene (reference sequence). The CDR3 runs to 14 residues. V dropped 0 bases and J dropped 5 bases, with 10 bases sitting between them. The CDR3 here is CATSRDRGGETQYF. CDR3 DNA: TGTGCCACCAGCAGAGATAGGGGGGGGGAGACCCAGTACTTC.

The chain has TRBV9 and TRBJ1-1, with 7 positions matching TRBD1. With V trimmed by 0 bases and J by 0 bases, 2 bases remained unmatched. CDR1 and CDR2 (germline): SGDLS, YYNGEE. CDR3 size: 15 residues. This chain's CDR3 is CASSVAQGMNTEAFF. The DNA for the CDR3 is TGTGCCAGCAGCGTAGCACAGGGGATGAACACTGAAGCTTTCTTT. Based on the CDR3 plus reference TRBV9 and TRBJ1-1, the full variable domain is DSGVTQTPKHLITATGQRVTLRCSPRSGDLSVYWYQQSLDQGLQFLIQYYNGEERAKGNILERFSAQQFPDLHSELNLSSLELGDSALYFCASSVAQGMNTEAFFGQGTRLTVV.

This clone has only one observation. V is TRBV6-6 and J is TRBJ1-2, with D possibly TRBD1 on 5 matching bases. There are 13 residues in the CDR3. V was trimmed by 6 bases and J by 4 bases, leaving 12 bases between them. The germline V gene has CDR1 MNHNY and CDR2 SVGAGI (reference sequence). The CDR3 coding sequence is TGTGCCAGCAGAACACACGGGGGCTATGGCTACACCTTC. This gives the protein CASRTHGGYGYTF.

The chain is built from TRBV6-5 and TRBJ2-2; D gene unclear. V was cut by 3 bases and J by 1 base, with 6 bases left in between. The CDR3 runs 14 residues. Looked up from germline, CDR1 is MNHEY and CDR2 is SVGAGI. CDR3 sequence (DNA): TGTGCCAGCAGTTATCTTCTGAACACCGGGGAGCTGTTTTTT. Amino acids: CASSYLLNTGELFF.

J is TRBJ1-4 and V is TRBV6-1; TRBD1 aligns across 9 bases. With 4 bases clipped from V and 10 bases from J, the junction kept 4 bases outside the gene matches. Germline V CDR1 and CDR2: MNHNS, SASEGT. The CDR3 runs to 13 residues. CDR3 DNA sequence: TGTGCCAGCAGTGGACAGGGGGATGGAAAACTGTTTTTT. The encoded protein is CASSGQGDGKLFF.

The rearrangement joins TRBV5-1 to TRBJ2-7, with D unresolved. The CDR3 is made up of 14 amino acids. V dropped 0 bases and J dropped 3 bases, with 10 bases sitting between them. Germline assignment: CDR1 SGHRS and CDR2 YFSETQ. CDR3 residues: CASSLAGTNYEQYF. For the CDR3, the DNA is TGCGCCAGCAGCTTGGCCGGAACTAACTACGAGCAGTACTTC. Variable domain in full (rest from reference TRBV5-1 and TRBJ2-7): KAGVTQTPRYLIKTRGQQVTLSCSPISGHRSVSWYQQTPGQGLQFLFEYFSETQRNKGNFPGRFSGRQFSNSRSEMNVSTLELGDSALYLCASSLAGTNYEQYFGPGTRLTVT.

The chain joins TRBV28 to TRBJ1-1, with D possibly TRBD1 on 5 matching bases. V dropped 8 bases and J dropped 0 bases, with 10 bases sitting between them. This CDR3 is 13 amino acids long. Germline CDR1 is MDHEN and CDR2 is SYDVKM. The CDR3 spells CASQGTMNTEAFF. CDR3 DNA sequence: TGTGCCAGCCAAGGGACTATGAACACTGAAGCTTTCTTT.

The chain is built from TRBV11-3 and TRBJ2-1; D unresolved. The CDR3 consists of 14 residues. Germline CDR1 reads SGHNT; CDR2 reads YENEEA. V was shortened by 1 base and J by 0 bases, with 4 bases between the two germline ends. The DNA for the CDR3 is TGTGCCAGCAGCTTAGTAAGCTCCTACAATGAGCAGTTCTTC. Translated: CASSLVSSYNEQFF.

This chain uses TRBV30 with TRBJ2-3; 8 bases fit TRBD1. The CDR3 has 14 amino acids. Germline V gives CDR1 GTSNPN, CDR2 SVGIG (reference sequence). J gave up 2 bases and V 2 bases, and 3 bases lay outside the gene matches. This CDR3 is CAWSSQGATDTQYF. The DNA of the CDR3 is TGTGCCTGGAGTTCGCAGGGGGCCACAGATACGCAGTATTTT. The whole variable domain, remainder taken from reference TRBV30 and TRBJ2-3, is SQTIHQWPATLVQPVGSPLSLECTVEGTSNPNLYWYRQAAGRGLQLLFYSVGIGQISSEVPQNLSASRPQDRQFILSSKKLLLSDSGFYLCAWSSQGATDTQYFGPGTRLTVL.

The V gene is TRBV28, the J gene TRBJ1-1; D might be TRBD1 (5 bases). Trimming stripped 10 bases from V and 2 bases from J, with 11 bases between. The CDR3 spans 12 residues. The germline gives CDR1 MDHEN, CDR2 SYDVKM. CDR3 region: CATIDSNTEAFF. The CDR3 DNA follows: TGTGCCACAATCGACAGTAACACTGAAGCTTTCTTT.

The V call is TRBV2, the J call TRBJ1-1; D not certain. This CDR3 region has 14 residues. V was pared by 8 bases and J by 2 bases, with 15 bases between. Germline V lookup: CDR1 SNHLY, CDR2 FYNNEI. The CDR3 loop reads CASSAIPFNTEAFF. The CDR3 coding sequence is TGTGCCAGCTCAGCAATCCCGTTTAACACTGAAGCTTTCTTT.

The CDR3 spells CASSQWGGASANYEQYF. The CDR3 DNA reads TGTGCCAGCAGCCAATGGGGCGGCGCTTCGGCCAACTACGAGCAGTACTTC. The chain has TRBV14 and TRBJ2-7; TRBD1 is a possible D gene (5 bases). Germline CDR1 SGHDN, CDR2 FVKESK. V was cut by 2 bases and J by 3 bases, with 20 bases left in between. This CDR3 comprises 17 residues.

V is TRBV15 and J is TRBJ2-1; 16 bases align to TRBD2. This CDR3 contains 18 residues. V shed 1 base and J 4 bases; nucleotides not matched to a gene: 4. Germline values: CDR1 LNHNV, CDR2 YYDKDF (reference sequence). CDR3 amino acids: CATSRVGTSGREYNEQFF. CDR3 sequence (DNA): TGTGCCACCAGCAGAGTCGGGACTAGCGGGAGGGAATACAATGAGCAGTTCTTC. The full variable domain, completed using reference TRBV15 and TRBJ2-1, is DAMVIQNPRYQVTQFGKPVTLSCSQTLNHNVMYWYQQKSSQAPKLLFHYYDKDFNNEADTPDNFQSRRPNTSFCFLDIRSPGLGDTAMYLCATSRVGTSGREYNEQFFGPGTRLTVL.